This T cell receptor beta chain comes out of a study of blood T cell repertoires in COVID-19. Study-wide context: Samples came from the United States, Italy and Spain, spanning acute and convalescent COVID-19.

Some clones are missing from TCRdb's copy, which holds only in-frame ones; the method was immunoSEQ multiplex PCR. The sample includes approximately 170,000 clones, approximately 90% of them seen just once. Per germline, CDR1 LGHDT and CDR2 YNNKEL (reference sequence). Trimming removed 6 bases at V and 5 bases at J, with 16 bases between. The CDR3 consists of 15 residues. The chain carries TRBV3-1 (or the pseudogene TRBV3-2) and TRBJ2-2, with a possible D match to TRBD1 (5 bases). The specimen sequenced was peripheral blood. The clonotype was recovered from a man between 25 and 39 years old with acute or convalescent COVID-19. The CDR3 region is CASRRARGRTGELFF. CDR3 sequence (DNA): TGTGCCAGCAGACGTGCAAGGGGAAGGACCGGGGAGCTGTTTTTT.